This passage covers 28 T cell receptor beta chains from one sample sequenced in a study of T cells in Graves' hyperthyroidism and ophthalmopathy. What was amplified from RNA transcripts were TCR beta CDR3 regions. Using the HTBI primer set, a first-round RT-PCR was run on the TCR CDR3. Using its own MiXCR run on the multiplex PCR reads, TCRdb lists one record per CDR3 protein. The table has around 450,000 distinct CDR3 sequences, around a sixth seen once. The specimen sequenced was blood. All receptors derive from a woman aged 18-29 years with Graves' hyperthyroidism.

This clonotype was seen a few times. The CDR3 DNA sequence: TGCGCCAGCAGCTTGGTACCGGGACACTCCTCTGGAAACACCATATATTTT. Translating it yields CASSLVPGHSSGNTIYF. This chain joins TRBV5-1 and TRBJ1-3; weak D call: TRBD1 (6 bases). The CDR3 has 17 amino acids. The V end lost 0 bases, the J end lost 0 bases, and 13 bases lay between the germline ends. Germline V lookup: CDR1 SGHRS, CDR2 YFSETQ.

On this clonotype: A much larger clone sits a single nucleotide away, making a read error possible. This rearrangement joins TRBV7-2 to TRBJ2-3; 8 positions match TRBD1. This CDR3 contains 17 residues. Germline CDR1 reads SGHTA; CDR2 reads FQGNSA. The CDR3 DNA sequence: TGTGCCAGCGGCTTAAGGGGGCAGGGGGCAGGCACAGATACGCAGTATTTT. Translated, it gives CASGLRGQGAGTDTQYF. The variable domain in full, completed from reference TRBV7-2 and TRBJ2-3, reads GAGVSQSPSNKVTEKGKDVELRCDPISGHTALYWYRQSLGQGLEFLIYFQGNSAPDKSGLPSDRFSAERTGGSVSTLTIQRTQQEDSAVYLCASGLRGQGAGTDTQYFGPGTRLTVL.

In its sample, this clonotype was seen many times. The chain uses TRBV14 and TRBJ2-5; D call uncertain. The CDR3 extends over 13 amino acids. Trimming took 6 bases from V and 4 from J, leaving 12 bases between them. Germline V gene lookup returns CDR1 SGHDN and CDR2 FVKESK. The CDR3 nucleotides read TGTGCCAGCAGTCAGGAGTTGGGAGAGACCCAGTACTTC. Encoded protein: CASSQELGETQYF. The full variable domain, its missing parts supplied by reference TRBV14 and TRBJ2-5, is EAGVTQFPSHSVIEKGQTVTLRCDPISGHDNLYWYRRVMGKEIKFLLHFVKESKQDESGMPNNRFLAERTGGTYSTLKVQPAELEDSGVYFCASSQELGETQYFGPGTRLLVL.

V is TRBV10-3 and J is TRBJ2-1, with D unclear. From germline, CDR1 is ENHRY and CDR2 SYGVKD. The V end was cut by 0 bases, the J end by 8 bases, with 14 bases between. The CDR3 runs to 15 residues. As DNA, the CDR3 is TGTGCCATCAGTGAGTCGGGAAAGGGAACCCATGAGCAGTTCTTC. As protein: CAISESGKGTHEQFF.

The chain couples TRBV7-9 to TRBJ2-2; D is ambiguous. The CDR3 is made up of 16 amino acids. Germline V CDR1 and CDR2: SEHNR, FQNEAQ (reference sequence). Between the trimmed V and J ends, which lost 5 bases and 0 bases, there was a span of 13 bases. The CDR3 DNA sequence: TGTGCCAGCAGCCCATCTAGGGATTCGAACACCGGGGAGCTGTTTTTT. Translation: CASSPSRDSNTGELFF. The whole variable domain, remainder taken from reference TRBV7-9 and TRBJ2-2, is DTGVSQNPRHKITKRGQNVTFRCDPISEHNRLYWYRQTLGQGPEFLTYFQNEAQLEKSRLLSDRFSAERPKGSFSTLEIQRTEQGDSAMYLCASSPSRDSNTGELFFGEGSRLTVL.

The rearrangement joins TRBV9 to TRBJ2-2; D gene uncertain. Trimming pared 0 bases from V and 0 bases from J, leaving 6 bases between. CDR3 length: 15 residues. CDR1 and CDR2 (germline): SGDLS, YYNGEE. CDR3 in amino acids: CASSVAGSNTGELFF. The CDR3 coding sequence is TGTGCCAGCAGCGTAGCCGGGTCGAACACCGGGGAGCTGTTTTTT.

V and J are TRBV19 and TRBJ2-5; TRBD2 is a possible D gene (5 bases). Trimming took 4 bases from V and 2 from J, leaving 8 bases between them. This CDR3 spans 13 amino acids. Germline CDR1 and CDR2: LNHDA and SQIVND (reference sequence). The CDR3 reads CASSKLDQETQYF. Written as DNA, the CDR3 is TGTGCCAGTAGTAAACTAGATCAAGAGACCCAGTACTTC.

This clonotype was observed at least ten times. This rearrangement joins TRBV11-2 to TRBJ2-5; TRBD2 matches at 10 bases. V lost 4 bases to trimming and J lost 5 bases; unmatched junction nucleotides: 13. Germline CDR1 and CDR2: SGHAT and FQNNGV. The CDR3 has 17 residues. This chain's CDR3 is CASSSRITSGVRETQYF. The CDR3 nucleotides read TGTGCCAGCAGCTCCCGGATTACTAGCGGGGTACGGGAGACCCAGTACTTC.

This clonotype was seen at least ten times. This chain links TRBV12-3 or TRBV12-4 with TRBJ2-3; D gene uncertain. Trimming pared 6 bases from V and 4 bases from J, leaving 14 bases between. The CDR3 sequence is 14 residues long. The CDR3 DNA follows: TGTGCCAGCAGCGCTAGTAACGAGCCAGATACGCAGTATTTT. Amino acids: CASSASNEPDTQYF.

This clonotype was counted only a few times. This chain joins TRBV29-1 and TRBJ1-2; 8 positions match TRBD1. Losses at the gene ends were 7 bases for V and 0 bases for J; bases not matched to a gene: 4. There are 13 residues in the CDR3. Germline V CDR1 and CDR2: SQVTM, ANQGSEA. CDR3 sequence reads: CSAGGLANYGYTF. The CDR3 DNA reads as TGCAGCGCAGGGGGCTTGGCTAACTATGGCTACACCTTC.

This clonotype was recorded many times. V gene TRBV15 combines with J gene TRBJ2-1, with 16 bases identical to TRBD2. Losses at the gene ends were 3 bases for V and 9 bases for J; bases not matched to a gene: 8. The CDR3 has 17 residues. In germline, CDR1 is LNHNV, CDR2 YYDKDF (reference sequence). The chain's CDR3 is CATSRGGTSGRASEQFF. CDR3 in DNA: TGTGCCACCAGCAGGGGCGGGACTAGCGGGAGGGCCAGTGAGCAGTTCTTC.

The sample holds many counts of this clonotype. The V call is TRBV28, the J call TRBJ2-7; a possible D gene is TRBD1 (5 bases). CDR1 is MDHEN and CDR2 is SYDVKM in the germline V gene. V was clipped by 7 bases and J by 3 bases, with 16 bases between them. This CDR3 region has 14 residues. CDR3 in DNA: TGTGCCAGCAAGGGGTACCTCCAGGGCTACGAGCAGTACTTC. It specifies CASKGYLQGYEQYF.

This clonotype turned up a few times. This sequence joins TRBV19 and TRBJ1-1; D is unresolved. There are 13 residues in the CDR3. The ends were cut back, 3 bases at V and 1 base at J, with 6 bases in the middle. Germline V gene lookup returns CDR1 LNHDA and CDR2 SQIVND (reference sequence). This chain's CDR3 is CASSIRANTEAFF. The CDR3 DNA reads as TGTGCCAGTAGTATCCGGGCGAACACTGAAGCTTTCTTT. Full variable domain (missing parts from reference TRBV19 and TRBJ1-1): DGGITQSPKYLFRKEGQNVTLSCEQNLNHDAMYWYRQDPGQGLRLIYYSQIVNDFQKGDIAEGYSVSREKKESFPLTVTSAQKNPTAFYLCASSIRANTEAFFGQGTRLTVV.

In its sample, this clonotype was seen a few times. The gene calls are TRBV9 and TRBJ1-1; D remains ambiguous. Germline values: CDR1 SGDLS, CDR2 YYNGEE. The CDR3 spans 14 residues. Trimming removed 2 bases at V and 0 bases at J, with 8 bases between. The CDR3 loop reads CASSVGVVNTEAFF. Here the CDR3 DNA reads TGTGCCAGCAGCGTTGGGGTGGTGAACACTGAAGCTTTCTTT.

This clonotype came up many times. V gene TRBV3-1 combines with J gene TRBJ2-2; D not certain. The germline V and J ends were trimmed by 1 base and 2 bases, with 14 bases remaining between them. The CDR3 length is 17 residues. CDR1 LGHDT and CDR2 YNNKEL come from the germline V gene (reference sequence). The CDR3 DNA sequence: TGTGCCAGCAGCCAAGTCGTGGTTTCCGGTAACACCGGGGAGCTGTTTTTT. Amino acid sequence: CASSQVVVSGNTGELFF. Full variable domain (rest looked up from reference TRBV3-1 and TRBJ2-2): DTAVSQTPKYLVTQMGNDKSIKCEQNLGHDTMYWYKQDSKKFLKIMFSYNNKELIINETVPNRFSPKSPDKAHLNLHINSLELGDSAVYFCASSQVVVSGNTGELFFGEGSRLTVL.

This clonotype was detected many times. V usage is TRBV10-3 and J usage is TRBJ2-7; D is perhaps TRBD1 (6 bases). The CDR3 runs 13 residues. Trimming stripped 6 bases from V and 3 bases from J, with 12 bases between. The germline V gene encodes CDR1 ENHRY and CDR2 SYGVKD. CDR3 sequence (DNA): TGTGCCATCAGCCAGACAGGAGTCTACGAGCAGTACTTC. This encodes CAISQTGVYEQYF.

Many counts were recorded for this clonotype. This sequence joins TRBV2 and TRBJ2-5; perhaps D is TRBD1 or TRBD2 (5 bases each). Germline CDR1 reads SNHLY; CDR2 reads FYNNEI. This CDR3 is 16 amino acids long. The V gene lost 2 bases and the J gene lost 5 bases, with 18 bases spanning the gap. The CDR3, as DNA: TGTGCCAGCAGTGAAATGGTGGTAAGGGGAGCCGAGACCCAGTACTTC. Its translation is CASSEMVVRGAETQYF.

This clonotype was recorded many times. CDR3 in amino acids: CASSPLGSGSQETQYF. The CDR3 DNA follows: TGTGCCAGCTCACCACTTGGCTCAGGCTCCCAAGAGACCCAGTACTTC. This chain uses TRBV18 with TRBJ2-5; D is uncertain. Germline CDR1 and CDR2: KGHSH and LQKENI. This CDR3 spans 16 amino acids. The ends were cut back, 1 base at V and 1 base at J, with 13 bases in the middle.

This clonotype has a handful of counts. The chain links TRBV6-1 to TRBJ2-4; D gene unclear. The germline V gene encodes CDR1 MNHNS and CDR2 SASEGT. The CDR3 is made up of 13 amino acids. Trimming removed 8 bases at V and 2 bases at J, with 10 bases between. The chain's CDR3 is CASAVLTKNIQYF. CDR3 nucleotides: TGTGCCAGCGCCGTCTTGACCAAAAACATTCAGTACTTC.

The V and J genes are TRBV7-9 and TRBJ2-7; a weak D match, TRBD1 (6 bases). This CDR3 spans 12 amino acids. With 5 bases removed from V and 5 bases from J, the gap between germline ends came to 10 bases. Germline loops: CDR1 SEHNR, CDR2 FQNEAQ (reference sequence). The CDR3 sequence is CASSPGTNEQYF. The CDR3 DNA is TGTGCCAGCAGCCCCGGGACAAACGAGCAGTACTTC.

In its sample, this clonotype was seen many times. The genes are TRBV12-3 or TRBV12-4 and TRBJ2-1; the match to TRBD2 covers 7 bases. Losses at the gene ends were 6 bases for V and 5 bases for J; bases not matched to a gene: 13. The length of the CDR3 is 16 residues. The CDR3 coding sequence is TGTGCCAGCAGCCTAGCGGCGGCAGGCGTCCACAATGAGCAGTTCTTC. Protein sequence: CASSLAAAGVHNEQFF.

This clonotype has only a few counts. The J gene is TRBJ1-2, the V gene TRBV29-1; TRBD1 aligns across 8 bases. The CDR3 loop spans 13 amino acids. J lost 8 bases, V lost 7 bases, and 12 bases had no gene match. In germline, CDR1 is SQVTM, CDR2 ANQGSEA. The CDR3 protein is CSAQEAGQGGYTF. CDR3 DNA sequence: TGCAGCGCCCAGGAGGCCGGACAGGGAGGCTACACCTTC.

This clonotype was observed many times. This CDR3 is CASSAASAGYSGANVLTF. In DNA, the CDR3 is TGTGCCAGCTCTGCGGCTAGCGCTGGCTACTCTGGGGCCAACGTCCTGACTTTC. The rearrangement links TRBV27 to TRBJ2-6; D is possibly TRBD2 (6 bases). Looked up from germline, CDR1 is MNHEY and CDR2 is SMNVEV (reference sequence). The CDR3 contains 18 residues. Between the trimmed V and J ends, which lost 8 bases and 0 bases, there was a span of 20 bases. Drawing the rest from reference TRBV27 and TRBJ2-6, the complete variable domain is EAQVTQNPRYLITVTGKKLTVTCSQNMNHEYMSWYRQDPGLGLRQIYYSMNVEVTDKGDVPEGYKVSRKEKRNFPLILESPSPNQTSLYFCASSAASAGYSGANVLTFGAGSRLTVL.

This clonotype was observed at least ten times. The chain employs TRBV11-2 and TRBJ2-2; no definite D call. The CDR3 has 12 residues. Deletions cut 3 bases from V and 5 bases from J, with 4 bases between. The germline V gene has CDR1 SGHAT and CDR2 FQNNGV. The CDR3 region is CASSFVTGELFF. The CDR3 nucleotides are TGTGCCAGCAGCTTTGTGACCGGGGAGCTGTTTTTT.

Ten or more counts support this clonotype. The J gene is TRBJ1-1, the V gene TRBV28; no clear D. V gave up 6 bases and J gave up 1 base, with 15 bases separating them. Per germline, CDR1 MDHEN and CDR2 SYDVKM. The CDR3 consists of 15 residues. The CDR3 sequence is CASRVRGWRNTEAFF. CDR3 sequence (DNA): TGTGCCAGCAGGGTTCGTGGCTGGCGGAACACTGAAGCTTTCTTT. The full variable domain, completed using reference TRBV28 and TRBJ1-1, is DVKVTQSSRYLVKRTGEKVFLECVQDMDHENMFWYRQDPGLGLRLIYFSYDVKMKEKGDIPEGYSVSREKKERFSLILESASTNQTSMYLCASRVRGWRNTEAFFGQGTRLTVV.

J is TRBJ2-5 and V is TRBV27; D unclear. The CDR3 spans 13 residues. The V gene's germline CDR1 is MNHEY and CDR2 SMNVEV (reference sequence). V shed 4 bases and J shed 4 bases, with 10 bases lying between them. CDR3 nucleotide sequence: TGTGCCAGCAGTTCCCGGGCCCCAGAGACCCAGTACTTC. Its translation: CASSSRAPETQYF.

This chain connects TRBV6-5 to TRBJ2-7; 9 nucleotides match TRBD1. V shed 2 bases, J shed 4 bases, and the junction held 9 bases outside the gene matches. This CDR3 has 16 residues. Germline CDR1 reads MNHEY; CDR2 reads SVGAGI. CDR3 in DNA: TGTGCCAGCAGTTACCCGGGACAGGGTAACCTATACGAGCAGTACTTC. Translating it yields CASSYPGQGNLYEQYF.

This clonotype was recorded a few times. The V call is TRBV19, the J call TRBJ2-7; D is perhaps TRBD1 or TRBD2 (5 bases each). Germline lookup yields CDR1 LNHDA and CDR2 SQIVND (reference sequence). CDR3 size: 14 residues. V shed 4 bases and J shed 3 bases, with 13 bases lying between them. CDR3 DNA: TGTGCCAGTAGTACCGGGACGAGGGACTACGAGCAGTACTTC. This codes for CASSTGTRDYEQYF.